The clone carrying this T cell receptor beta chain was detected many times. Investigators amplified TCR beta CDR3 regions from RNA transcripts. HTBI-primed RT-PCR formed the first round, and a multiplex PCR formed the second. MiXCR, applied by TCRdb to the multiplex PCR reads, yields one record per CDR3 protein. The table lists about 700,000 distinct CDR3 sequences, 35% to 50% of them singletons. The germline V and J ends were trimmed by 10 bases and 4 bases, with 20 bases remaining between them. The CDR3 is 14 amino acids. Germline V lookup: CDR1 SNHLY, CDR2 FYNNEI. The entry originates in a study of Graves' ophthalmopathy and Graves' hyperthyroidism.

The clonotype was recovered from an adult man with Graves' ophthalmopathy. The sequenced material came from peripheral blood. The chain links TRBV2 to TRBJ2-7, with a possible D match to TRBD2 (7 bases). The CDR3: CATNRRGGQYEQYF. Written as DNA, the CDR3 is TGTGCCACTAACCGAAGGGGGGGCCAGTACGAGCAGTACTTC.